One sample yielded the 25 T cell receptor delta chains listed below, sequenced in a study of γδ T cells in repeated Plasmodium falciparum infection. TCRdb re-processed the multiplex PCR reads using CATT. The sample consists of roughly 48,000 delta-chain clones, 1.6% of them appearing once. Flow sorting of PBMC yielded separate Vgamma9/Vdelta2+ and Vdelta2-negative gammadelta T cell populations for bulk repertoire analysis. The specimen sequenced was gamma-delta T cells from blood. These receptors were obtained from a pool of human donors (malaria-infected and uninfected, not separated).

This clone was detected only a few times. The protein recorded in TCRdb matches a much larger clone and deviates from this DNA's translation at residue 7, suggesting a read error; the protein here is obtained by translating the DNA. The V call is TRDV1, the J call TRDJ1; 10 nucleotides agree with TRDD3. In the absence of a J gene in TCRdb, the DNA was matched to germline to assign it here. Germline trimming cut 2 bases from V and 3 bases from J; bases unmatched to any gene: 21. Germline V gene data show CDR1 as TSWWSYY and CDR2 as QGS. The CDR3 length is 21 residues. CDR3 sequence: CALGEAGRPFHCTGGSDKLIF. The CDR3 DNA is TGTGCTCTTGGGGAAGCCGGCCGGCCCTTCCATTGTACTGGGGGATCCGATAAACTCATCTTT.

Here the CDR3 DNA reads TGTGCTCTTGGGGAACTCCCAGCTACGGGGGTTACTGGGGGATACCGAAAACTCATCTTT. This encodes CALGELPATGVTGGYRKLIF. This sequence joins TRDV1 and TRDJ1; 12 bases are a match to TRDD3. Here the J gene was assigned by germline matching of the DNA, as TCRdb has none. Germline values: CDR1 TSWWSYY, CDR2 QGS. This CDR3 has 20 residues. Trimming at V came to 0 bases and at J to 8 bases, leaving 19 bases not matched to a gene.

This clone was seen a handful of times. This DNA's translation differs at residue 6 from TCRdb's protein, which comes from a much larger clone; a read error is likely, and the protein shown is translated from the DNA. The chain has TRDV2 and TRDJ1; 9 positions agree with TRDD3. Assignment of the J gene here rests on matching the DNA to germline, because TCRdb gives none. Germline V lookup: CDR1 GEAIGNYY, CDR2 EKD. After removal of 1 base from V and 0 bases from J, the junction contained 8 bases not matched to a gene. CDR3 length: 17 amino acids. CDR3 amino acids: CACDTSLGEEYTDKLIF. In DNA, the CDR3 is TGTGCCTGTGACACTTCACTGGGGGAGGAGTACACCGATAAACTCATCTTT.

In this sample, this clone turned up a few times. Given a far larger clone just one base away, this is likely a sequencing read error. Other DNA sequences in this sample translate to the same CDR3. J is TRDJ1 and V is TRDV1, with a tentative D call TRDD2 (5 bases). V was cut by 0 bases and J by 0 bases, with 23 bases left in between. The CDR3 runs 20 residues. CDR1 and CDR2 from the germline V gene are TSWWSYY and QGS. The chain's CDR3 is CALGELSLRAGDDDTDKLIF. CDR3 sequence (DNA): TGTGCTCTTGGGGAACTTTCCCTACGTGCCGGAGACGACGACACCGATAAACTCATCTTT.

As for this clone: Translating this DNA gives a protein that differs at residue 14 from the TCRdb one, which belongs to a much larger clone; a read error is likely, and the protein shown is this translation. V usage is TRDV2 and J usage is TRDJ3, with D tentatively TRDD3 (5 bases). The J gene was not available in TCRdb and was assigned here by matching the DNA to germline segments. Germline-derived CDR1 and CDR2 are GEAIGNYY and EKD. The CDR3 is 19 residues long. In DNA form, the CDR3 reads TGTGCCTGTGACACGGGTGGGGCCCTTAGCTCCTGGGACGCCCGACAGATGTTTTTC. Protein: CACDTGGALSSWDARQMFF.

This clone was recorded many times. A much larger clone differs by one base, so this may be a read error. Other DNA variants within this sample encode the same CDR3. The rearrangement links TRDV1 to TRDJ1; D remains ambiguous. Per germline, CDR1 TSWWSYY and CDR2 QGS. The CDR3 is 19 amino acids. Between the trimmed V and J ends, which lost 0 bases and 2 bases, there was a span of 22 bases. As DNA, the CDR3 is TGTGCTCTTGGGGAACTAGAGTCGTCCAGGTCCTTTATTACCGATAAACTCATCTTT. Translation gives CALGELESSRSFITDKLIF.

In its sample, this clone was seen many times. V gene TRDV2 combines with J gene TRDJ1, with 7 positions matching TRDD3. Since TCRdb gives no J gene, matching the DNA to germline was used here to assign it. Trimming cost V 6 bases and J 0 bases; bases outside gene matches: 15. This CDR3 has 17 residues. CDR1 GEAIGNYY and CDR2 EKD come from the germline V gene. The CDR3 coding sequence is TGTGCCTGTCAGGTACTGGGGTCCGAACAGTACACCGATAAACTCATCTTT. Translation gives CACQVLGSEQYTDKLIF.

A note on this clone: This DNA's translation differs at residue 14 from TCRdb's protein, which comes from a much larger clone; a read error is likely, and the protein shown is translated from the DNA. The chain links TRDV2 to TRDJ1; 7 nucleotides match TRDD3. The CDR3 consists of 20 residues. The trim removed 0 bases at V and 1 base at J, leaving 19 bases unmatched. Germline CDR1 GEAIGNYY, CDR2 EKD. The CDR3 loop reads CACDTEFYAGDLGGTDKLIF. CDR3 nucleotides: TGTGCCTGTGACACCGAATTTTATGCTGGGGATCTGGGGGGCACCGATAAACTCATCTTT.

This clone was seen more than once but under ten times. A far larger clone is one base from this, pointing to a likely read error. Other DNA sequences in this specimen translate into the identical CDR3. The rearrangement joins TRDV1 to TRDJ1; 9 nucleotides agree with TRDD3. No J gene is reported in TCRdb; it was inferred here by comparing the DNA with germline. CDR3 length equals 23 residues. CDR1 and CDR2 from the germline V gene are TSWWSYY and QGS. The J segment lost 2 bases and the V segment lost 3 bases, leaving 28 bases of the junction unmatched. CDR3 coding DNA: TGTGCTCTTGGGGAGCACAGGAACCTACGCCGTAACTGGGGGAACCCGTGGACCGATAAACTCATCTTT. It specifies CALGEHRNLRRNWGNPWTDKLIF.

Note on this clone: The protein that TCRdb holds for this DNA derives from a much larger clone and differs from the translated DNA at residue 19, which likely indicates a read error; the protein shown here is translated from the DNA. The chain is built from TRDV1 and TRDJ1; 12 bases map to TRDD3. Germline V lookup: CDR1 TSWWSYY, CDR2 QGS. The CDR3 is 21 amino acids. CDR3 bases: TGTGCTCTTGGGGAACCGGCCTTCCACTGGGGGATACACTTTGCCACCGATAAACCCATCTTT. This encodes CALGEPAFHWGIHFATDKPIF.

Details on this clone: This likely stems from a read error, as it lies one base from a far larger clone. Because the CDR3's place on the DNA is in doubt, the DNA is left out and the CDR3 is given as listed by TCRdb. The same CDR3 is also encoded by other DNA sequences in this sample. The CDR3 is CALGEIVRSLPRHLGMGFTDKLIF. For the V gene the call is TRDV1; the J gene has no call; the D call TRDD3 from the table was never checked on the DNA. Both ends counted, the CDR3 spans 24 residues. The germline V gene has CDR1 TSWWSYY and CDR2 QGS.

To note about this clone: A read error is possible here, since a much larger clone lies one base away. CDR3 sequence: CALGDQTHIVLPSQPGIPTYTDKLIF. Written as DNA, the CDR3 is TGTGCTCTTGGGGACCAAACTCATATAGTGCTTCCATCTCAACCGGGGATTCCTACGTACACTGATAAACTCATCTTT. The chain is built from TRDV1 and TRDJ1, with a weak D call TRDD2 (7 bases). The J gene, absent from TCRdb, was called here by matching the DNA to germline. The CDR3 covers 26 residues. Germline loops: CDR1 TSWWSYY, CDR2 QGS.

This clone was seen a handful of times. TCRdb's entry gives the protein of a much larger clone, which mismatches this DNA's translation at residue 5, likely from a read error; the protein reported here is translated from the DNA. V usage is TRDV1 and J usage is TRDJ1; no definite D call. Assignment of the J gene here rests on matching the DNA to germline, because TCRdb gives none. The CDR3 length is 10 residues. The V end was cut by 3 bases, the J end by 8 bases, with 4 bases between. Germline V gives CDR1 TSWWSYY, CDR2 QGS. As DNA, the CDR3 is TGTGCTCTTGGGGAGGCCAAACTCATCTTT. Its translation is CALGEAKLIF.

Notes on this clone: The protein TCRdb gives is from a much larger clone and does not agree with this DNA's translation at residue 4, likely a read error; the protein shown here comes from the DNA. The chain recombines TRDV1 with TRDJ1; D might be TRDD3 (6 bases). This CDR3 spans 16 amino acids. Per the germline V gene, CDR1 is TSWWSYY and CDR2 is QGS. The CDR3 spells CALRDLGDFITNKLIF. DNA of the CDR3: TGTGCTCTTAGGGATCTAGGGGATTTCATCACCAATAAACTCATCTTT.

This clone appeared a few times. The protein TCRdb gives is from a much larger clone and does not agree with this DNA's translation at residue 9, likely a read error; the protein shown here comes from the DNA. The chain combines TRDV1 with TRDJ1; 10 bases align to TRDD3. Assignment of the J gene here rests on matching the DNA to germline, because TCRdb gives none. The CDR3 is 23 residues long. The germline V gene has CDR1 TSWWSYY and CDR2 QGS. V shed 2 bases and J 1 base; nucleotides not matched to a gene: 25. The CDR3 DNA follows: TGTGCTCTTGGGGAATTTTTTCCGCTTTCCTACGTGGGGGGATACGTAGCCACCGATAAACTCATCTTT. Translation gives CALGEFFPLSYVGGYVATDKLIF.

This clone appeared a few times. A much larger clone lies one base from this, so it may be a read error. A V gene of TRDV1 was called, but no J gene was assigned; the listed D gene, TRDD3, was not tested against the DNA. CDR1 is TSWWSYY and CDR2 is QGS in the germline V gene. There are 19 residues in the CDR3. The DNA for the CDR3 is TGTGCTCTTGGGGATCTAAGGGGGGATACTCGCAAGTACACCGATAAACCCATCTTT. This encodes CALGDLRGDTRKYTDKPIF.

In this sample, this clone turned up a few times. The protein that TCRdb holds for this DNA derives from a much larger clone and differs from the translated DNA at residue 20, which likely indicates a read error; the protein shown here is translated from the DNA. V and J are TRDV1 and TRDJ1, with TRDD3 matching 10 bases. Because TCRdb records no J gene, it was assigned here through a match of the DNA to germline. The CDR3 loop spans 25 amino acids. With 4 bases clipped from V and 4 bases from J, the junction kept 36 bases outside the gene matches. Germline values: CDR1 TSWWSYY, CDR2 QGS. CDR3 DNA: TGTGCTCTTGGGGTCCAGCCGTTTCCAGTCCGAGTACTGGGGGATCAGGACCAACGGGGCGATAAACTCATCTTT. Its translation is CALGVQPFPVRVLGDQDQRGDKLIF.

This clone was counted at least ten times. The V and J genes are TRDV1 and TRDJ1, with D possibly being TRDD3 (6 bases). Germline lookup yields CDR1 TSWWSYY and CDR2 QGS. The CDR3 covers 17 residues. V was pared by 3 bases and J by 0 bases, with 17 bases between. The CDR3: CALGEPGGTMYTDKLIF. In DNA form, the CDR3 reads TGTGCTCTTGGGGAGCCGGGGGGAACTATGTACACCGATAAACTCATCTTT.

In its sample, this clone was seen many times. The V gene is TRDV2, the J gene TRDJ1; 7 nucleotides line up with TRDD3. The germline gives CDR1 GEAIGNYY, CDR2 EKD. Losses at the gene ends were 3 bases for V and 3 bases for J; bases not matched to a gene: 6. The CDR3 is 14 amino acids. The CDR3 loop is CACDLTGEPDKLIF. The CDR3 nucleotides are TGTGCCTGTGACTTAACTGGGGAACCCGATAAACTCATCTTT.

As concerns this clone: The protein given by TCRdb reflects a much larger clone and differs at residue 11 from this DNA's translation, likely from a read error; the protein shown is the DNA's translation. The identical CDR3 is also encoded by other nucleotide sequences in the sample. This chain connects TRDV1 to TRDJ1; tentatively, D is TRDD3 (6 bases). Deletions cut 4 bases from V and 1 base from J, with 19 bases between. Germline lookup yields CDR1 TSWWSYY and CDR2 QGS. CDR3 length: 17 residues. The CDR3 sequence: CALGGIGGDLSTDKLIF. The CDR3 DNA is TGTGCTCTTGGGGGAATAGGGGGAGATCTGTCCACCGATAAACTCATCTTT.

On this clone itself: This likely stems from a read error, as it lies one base from a far larger clone. The sample has other DNA sequences that encode this CDR3 too. V and J are TRDV1 and TRDJ1; 12 bases match TRDD3. TCRdb does not report a J gene; here it was assigned by matching the DNA to germline references. The CDR3 loop spans 28 amino acids. After removal of 0 bases from V and 1 base from J, the junction contained 36 bases not matched to a gene. Germline CDR1 TSWWSYY, CDR2 QGS. The CDR3 loop reads CALGELVSNGLASNTGGYPLWTTDKLIF. DNA for the CDR3: TGTGCTCTTGGGGAACTAGTCTCAAATGGCCTCGCCTCGAATACTGGGGGATACCCCCTTTGGACCACCGATAAACTCATCTTT.

This clone was counted a few times. TCRdb lists the protein of a much larger clone for this DNA, which differs at residue 13, so this is likely a read error; the protein given here is translated from the DNA itself. The chain carries TRDV1 and TRDJ1, with 9 positions matching TRDD3. Germline matching of the DNA provided the J gene here, since TCRdb leaves it blank. The CDR3 covers 17 residues. CDR1 and CDR2 from the germline V gene are TSWWSYY and QGS. Losses at the gene ends were 7 bases for V and 7 bases for J; bases not matched to a gene: 19. Here the CDR3 reads CALVPSLGDEELPKLIF. The CDR3 DNA follows: TGTGCTCTTGTTCCCAGCCTGGGGGATGAGGAGCTCCCTAAACTCATCTTT.

This clone was detected ten times or more. A far larger clone lies a single base away; this is likely a read error. At the DNA level, this CDR3 is encoded by other sequences in the same sample as well. This chain links TRDV1 with TRDJ1; 8 bases line up with TRDD3. The CDR3 is made up of 18 amino acids. Germline-derived CDR1 and CDR2 are TSWWSYY and QGS. The CDR3 DNA reads as TGTGCTCTCGGGGAAACAAAGGGATACGTTCTTGACACCGATAAACTCATCTTT. It codes for CALGETKGYVLDTDKLIF.

In its sample, this clone was seen a few times. This DNA translates differently at residue 3 from the TCRdb protein, which is that of a much larger clone; a read error is likely, and the protein shown is the DNA's own translation. The chain is built from TRDV1 and TRDJ1; 8 bases match TRDD3. Assignment of the J gene here rests on matching the DNA to germline, because TCRdb gives none. Germline-derived CDR1 and CDR2 are TSWWSYY and QGS. This CDR3 spans 20 amino acids. In DNA form, the CDR3 reads TGTGCTCCTGGGGAGTTACTCTGGGGGACGAGTTTAAAGTACACCGATAAACTCATCTTT. Its protein is CAPGELLWGTSLKYTDKLIF.

A note on this clone: This likely stems from a read error, as it lies one base from a far larger clone. Different DNA sequences within this sample yield the same CDR3. DNA for the CDR3: TGTGCTCTTGGGGACCCCATTCCTACGGCGAGGGGGTCCTGGGACACCGATAAACTCATCTTT. Translated: CALGDPIPTARGSWDTDKLIF. The chain has TRDV1 and TRDJ1; 7 positions agree with TRDD2. V lost 3 bases, J lost 0 bases, and 22 bases stayed unmatched. The CDR3 is 21 residues long. The germline gives CDR1 TSWWSYY, CDR2 QGS.